Sequencing of this TCR beta chain was carried out in a study of blood T cell dynamics during melanoma immunotherapy. As for the study in general: Standard first-line treatment here was pembrolizumab or nivolumab plus ipilimumab in metastatic melanoma.

Findings and caveats of the study: From T0 to W3, cfDNA rearrangement efficiency rose in disease-control patients but not progressors. Whether repertoire-driving clones were melanoma-specific could not be determined.

Germline V gene data show CDR1 as MNHNY and CDR2 as SVGAGI (reference sequence). The V segment lost 8 bases and the J segment 6 bases; nucleotides outside the gene matches: 11. The CDR3 has 15 residues. Some clones are missing from TCRdb's copy, which holds only in-frame ones; the method was immunoSEQ multiplex PCR. The table shows approximately 6,500 clones, with about nine tenths occurring only once. As for this clone: Its matching antigen is unknown.

The time point: pre-treatment baseline. Prior systemic cancer therapy, immunosuppressant use and other active malignancies excluded patients. The source was cell-free DNA from blood, collected from a patient treated with checkpoint blockade. This chain joins TRBV6-6 and TRBJ2-1, with 9 bases lining up with TRBD1. The receptor was isolated from a human donor with melanoma. CDR3 amino acids: CASARTGTGTNEQFF. Written as DNA, the CDR3 is TGTGCCAGCGCACGAACCGGGACAGGGACCAATGAGCAGTTCTTC.